What follows are 5 T cell receptor beta chains derived from one specimen sequenced in a study of T-cell memory formation after mild COVID-19. TCRdb reprocessed the 5' RACE reads via MiXCR and lists one record per CDR3 protein. The table includes 110,000 to 150,000 distinct CDR3 sequences, under 30% detected once. Material: PBMCs or a T cell subset sorted from them (not recorded which). These receptors were obtained from an adult woman who had mild COVID-19 (a few samples of this study predate the infection). Cell type and time point are not known.

This clonotype was seen a few times. Sequence at one end of the junction differs from germline and may be a read error. The chain couples TRBV5-1 to TRBJ1-6; no definite D call. CDR1 and CDR2 from the germline V gene are SGHRS and YFSETQ. The CDR3 spans 13 residues. The CDR3 loop reads CASSLAVGTTRYF. CDR3 sequence (DNA): TGCGCCAGCAGCTTGGCCGTAGGAACGACCAGGTACTTT.

The V call is TRBV11-2, the J call TRBJ2-3, with 7 positions matching TRBD1. CDR1 and CDR2 from the germline V gene are SGHAT and FQNNGV. The V segment lost 5 bases and the J segment 2 bases; nucleotides outside the gene matches: 7. The CDR3 loop spans 15 amino acids. The CDR3 here is CASSMGQQITDTQYF. The CDR3 DNA follows: TGTGCCAGCAGCATGGGACAGCAAATCACAGATACGCAGTATTTT. The variable domain in full, completed from reference TRBV11-2 and TRBJ2-3, reads EAGVAQSPRYKIIEKRQSVAFWCNPISGHATLYWYQQILGQGPKLLIQFQNNGVVDDSQLPKDRFSAERLKGVDSTLKIQPAKLEDSAVYLCASSMGQQITDTQYFGPGTRLTVL.

This clonotype was observed many times. The V and J genes are TRBV20-1 and TRBJ2-7, with 10 positions matching TRBD2. The CDR3 is 14 residues long. Germline V gives CDR1 DFQATT, CDR2 SNEGSKA (reference sequence). V gave up 5 bases and J gave up 2 bases; unmatched junction bases: 6. The CDR3 bases are TGCAGTGCTGCCGGGACTAGCGAACCCTACGAGCAGTACTTC. Translation gives CSAAGTSEPYEQYF.

This sequence joins TRBV7-9 and TRBJ2-7, with 8 bases fitting TRBD2. Germline trimming cut 5 bases from V and 2 bases from J; bases unmatched to any gene: 17. Germline V gene data show CDR1 as SEHNR and CDR2 as FQNEAQ (reference sequence). The CDR3 has 18 residues. The CDR3 reads CASSGTALGSGTAYEQYF. The CDR3 DNA follows: TGTGCCAGCAGCGGTACTGCCCTCGGTAGCGGGACGGCCTACGAGCAGTACTTC.

The genes are TRBV7-6 and TRBJ2-2, with a tentative D call TRBD1 (6 bases). The V end was cut by 4 bases, the J end by 3 bases, with 9 bases between. The length of the CDR3 is 14 residues. The V gene's germline CDR1 is SGHVS and CDR2 FNYEAQ. CDR3 nucleotide sequence: TGTGCCAGCAGCTCGTACAGGGACACCGGGGAGCTGTTTTTT. As protein: CASSSYRDTGELFF.